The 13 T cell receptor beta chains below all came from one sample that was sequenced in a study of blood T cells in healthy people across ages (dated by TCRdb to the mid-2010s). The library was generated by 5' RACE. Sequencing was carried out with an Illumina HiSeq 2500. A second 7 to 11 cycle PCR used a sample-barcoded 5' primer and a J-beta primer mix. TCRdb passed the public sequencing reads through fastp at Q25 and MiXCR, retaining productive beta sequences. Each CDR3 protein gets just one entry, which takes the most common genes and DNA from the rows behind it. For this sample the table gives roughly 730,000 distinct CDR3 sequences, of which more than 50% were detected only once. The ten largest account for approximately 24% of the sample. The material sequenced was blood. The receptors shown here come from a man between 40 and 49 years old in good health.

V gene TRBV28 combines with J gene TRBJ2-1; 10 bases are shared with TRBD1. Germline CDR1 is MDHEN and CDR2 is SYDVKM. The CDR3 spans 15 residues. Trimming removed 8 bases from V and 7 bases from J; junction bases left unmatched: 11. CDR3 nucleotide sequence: TGTGCCAGCGGAACCCTCGACAGGGGGCTTAATGAGCAGTTCTTC. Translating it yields CASGTLDRGLNEQFF.

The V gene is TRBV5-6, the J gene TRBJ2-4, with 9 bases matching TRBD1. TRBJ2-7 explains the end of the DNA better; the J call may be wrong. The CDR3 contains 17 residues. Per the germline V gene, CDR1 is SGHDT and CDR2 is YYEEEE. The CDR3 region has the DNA TGTGCCAGCAGCTTGGTCGGGACAGGGATTAATACCTACGAGCAGTACTTC. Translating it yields CASSLVGTGINTYEQYF.

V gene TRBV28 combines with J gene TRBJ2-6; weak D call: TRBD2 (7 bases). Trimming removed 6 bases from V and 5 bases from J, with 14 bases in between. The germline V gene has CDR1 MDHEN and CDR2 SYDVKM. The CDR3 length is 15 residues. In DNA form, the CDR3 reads TGTGCCAGCAGGGAGGGGGGGGCTAGGGCCAACGTCCTGACTTTC. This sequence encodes CASREGGARANVLTF.

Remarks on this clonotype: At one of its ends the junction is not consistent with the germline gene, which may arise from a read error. CDR3 nucleotides: TGTGCCAGCAGCCAAATAACAGTCGCCTATGGCCACACCTTC. Residues: CASSQITVAYGHTF. V usage is TRBV28 and J usage is TRBJ1-2; D is unresolved. From germline, CDR1 is MDHEN and CDR2 SYDVKM. The length of the CDR3 is 14 residues.

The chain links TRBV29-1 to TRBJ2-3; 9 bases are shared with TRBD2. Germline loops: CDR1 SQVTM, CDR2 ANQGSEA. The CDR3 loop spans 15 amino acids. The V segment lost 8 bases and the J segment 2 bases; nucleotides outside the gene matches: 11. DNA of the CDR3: TGCAGCCTCACGCGGCTAGCGGGAAACACAGATACGCAGTATTTT. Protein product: CSLTRLAGNTDTQYF.

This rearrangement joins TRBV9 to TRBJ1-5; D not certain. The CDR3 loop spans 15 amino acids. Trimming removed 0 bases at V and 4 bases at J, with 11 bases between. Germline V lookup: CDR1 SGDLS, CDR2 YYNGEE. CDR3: CASSVDTASNQPQHF. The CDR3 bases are TGTGCCAGCAGCGTAGACACAGCGTCTAATCAGCCCCAGCATTTT.

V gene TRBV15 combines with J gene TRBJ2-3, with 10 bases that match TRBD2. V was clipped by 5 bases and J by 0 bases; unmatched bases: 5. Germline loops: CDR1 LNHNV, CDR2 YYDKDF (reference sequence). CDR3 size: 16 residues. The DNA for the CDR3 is TGTGCCACCAGCTCTTGGACTAGCGGCAGCACAGATACGCAGTATTTT. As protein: CATSSWTSGSTDTQYF. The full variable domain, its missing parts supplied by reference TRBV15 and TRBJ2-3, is DAMVIQNPRYQVTQFGKPVTLSCSQTLNHNVMYWYQQKSSQAPKLLFHYYDKDFNNEADTPDNFQSRRPNTSFCFLDIRSPGLGDTAMYLCATSSWTSGSTDTQYFGPGTRLTVL.

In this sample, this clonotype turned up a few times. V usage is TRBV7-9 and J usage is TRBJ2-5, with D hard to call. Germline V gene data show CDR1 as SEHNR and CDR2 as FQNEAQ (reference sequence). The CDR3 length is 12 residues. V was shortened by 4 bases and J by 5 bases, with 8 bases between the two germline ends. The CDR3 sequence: CASSWKVETQYF. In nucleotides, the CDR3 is TGTGCCAGCAGCTGGAAAGTGGAGACCCAGTACTTC.

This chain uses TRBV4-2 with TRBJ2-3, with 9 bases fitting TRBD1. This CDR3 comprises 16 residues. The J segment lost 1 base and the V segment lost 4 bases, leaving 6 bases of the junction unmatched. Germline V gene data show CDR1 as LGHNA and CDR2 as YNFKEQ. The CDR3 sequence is CASSRQRDRGTDTQYF. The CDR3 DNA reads TGTGCCAGCAGCCGCCAGCGGGACAGGGGCACAGATACGCAGTATTTT.

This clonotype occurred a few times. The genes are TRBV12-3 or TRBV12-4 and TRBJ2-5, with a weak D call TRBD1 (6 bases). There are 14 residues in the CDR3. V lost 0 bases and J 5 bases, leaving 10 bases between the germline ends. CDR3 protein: CASSLAGARETQYF. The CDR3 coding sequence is TGTGCCAGCAGTTTAGCGGGGGCTAGGGAGACCCAGTACTTC.

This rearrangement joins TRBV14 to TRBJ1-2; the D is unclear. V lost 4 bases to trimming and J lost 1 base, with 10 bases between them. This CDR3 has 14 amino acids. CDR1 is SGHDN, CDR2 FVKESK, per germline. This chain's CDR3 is CASSRILVNYGYTF. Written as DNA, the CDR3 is TGTGCCAGCAGCCGGATACTGGTTAACTATGGCTACACCTTC.

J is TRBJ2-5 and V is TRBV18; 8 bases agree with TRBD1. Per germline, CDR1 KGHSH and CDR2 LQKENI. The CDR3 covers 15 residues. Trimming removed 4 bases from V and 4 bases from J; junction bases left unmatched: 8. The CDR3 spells CASSQHAGQGETQYF. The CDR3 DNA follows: TGTGCCAGCTCACAACACGCCGGACAGGGAGAGACCCAGTACTTC.

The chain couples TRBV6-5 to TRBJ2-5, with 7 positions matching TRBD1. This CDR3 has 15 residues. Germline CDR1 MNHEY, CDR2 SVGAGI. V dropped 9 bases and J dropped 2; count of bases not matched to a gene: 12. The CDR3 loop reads CASHAAGGTQETQYF. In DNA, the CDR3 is TGTGCCAGTCACGCGGCAGGGGGTACGCAAGAGACCCAGTACTTC.